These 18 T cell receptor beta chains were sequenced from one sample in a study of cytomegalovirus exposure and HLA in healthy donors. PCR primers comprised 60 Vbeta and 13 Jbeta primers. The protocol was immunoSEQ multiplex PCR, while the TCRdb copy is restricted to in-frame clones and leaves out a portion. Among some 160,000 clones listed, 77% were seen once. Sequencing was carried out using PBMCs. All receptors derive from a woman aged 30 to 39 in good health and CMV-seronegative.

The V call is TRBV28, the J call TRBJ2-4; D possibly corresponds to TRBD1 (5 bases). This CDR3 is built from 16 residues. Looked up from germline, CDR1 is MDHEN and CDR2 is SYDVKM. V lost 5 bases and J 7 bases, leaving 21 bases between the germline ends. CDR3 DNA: TGTGCCAGCAGTATTACAGGATTTGTCGCCGGGAACATTCAGTACTTC. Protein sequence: CASSITGFVAGNIQYF.

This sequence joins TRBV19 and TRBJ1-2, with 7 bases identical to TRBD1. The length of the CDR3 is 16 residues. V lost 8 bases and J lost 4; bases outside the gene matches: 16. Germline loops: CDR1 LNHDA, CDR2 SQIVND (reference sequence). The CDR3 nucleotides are TGTGCCAGTGTGGGCCCCTCCACAGGGGCTCTCTATGGCTACACCTTC. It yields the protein CASVGPSTGALYGYTF.

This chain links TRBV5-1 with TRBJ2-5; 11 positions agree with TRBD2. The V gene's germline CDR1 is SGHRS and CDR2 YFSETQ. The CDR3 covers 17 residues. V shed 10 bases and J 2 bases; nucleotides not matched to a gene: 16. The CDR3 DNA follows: TGCGCCGTTCCCCTACCCGTAGCGGGAGGGACTCAAGAGACCCAGTACTTC. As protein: CAVPLPVAGGTQETQYF.

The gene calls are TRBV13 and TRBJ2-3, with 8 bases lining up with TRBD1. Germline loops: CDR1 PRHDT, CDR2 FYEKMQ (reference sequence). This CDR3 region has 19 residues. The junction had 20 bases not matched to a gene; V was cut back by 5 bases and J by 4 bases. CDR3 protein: CASSQRAGGISEVPDTQYF. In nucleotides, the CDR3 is TGTGCCAGCAGCCAACGGGCAGGGGGCATTTCGGAGGTCCCAGATACGCAGTATTTT. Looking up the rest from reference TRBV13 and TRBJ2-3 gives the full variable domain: AAGVIQSPRHLIKEKRETATLKCYPIPRHDTVYWYQQGPGQDPQFLISFYEKMQSDKGSIPDRFSAQQFSDYHSELNMSSLELGDSALYFCASSQRAGGISEVPDTQYFGPGTRLTVL.

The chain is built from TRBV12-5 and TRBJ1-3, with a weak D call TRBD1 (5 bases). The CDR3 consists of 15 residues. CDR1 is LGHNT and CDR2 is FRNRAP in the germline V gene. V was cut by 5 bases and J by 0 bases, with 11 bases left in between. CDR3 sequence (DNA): TGTGCTAGTGGTCCCGGGGGGGGCTCTGGAAACACCATATATTTT. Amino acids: CASGPGGGSGNTIYF. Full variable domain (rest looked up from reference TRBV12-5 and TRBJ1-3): DARVTQTPRHKVTEMGQEVTMRCQPILGHNTVFWYRQTMMQGLELLAYFRNRAPLDDSGMPKDRFSAEMPDATLATLKIQPSEPRDSAVYFCASGPGGGSGNTIYFGEGSWLTVV.

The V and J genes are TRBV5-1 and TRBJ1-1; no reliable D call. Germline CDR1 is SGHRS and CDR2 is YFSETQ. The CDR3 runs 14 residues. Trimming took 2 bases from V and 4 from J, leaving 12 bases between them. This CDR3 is CASSLTVGPTEAFF. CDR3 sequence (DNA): TGCGCCAGCAGCTTAACAGTGGGCCCCACTGAAGCTTTCTTT.

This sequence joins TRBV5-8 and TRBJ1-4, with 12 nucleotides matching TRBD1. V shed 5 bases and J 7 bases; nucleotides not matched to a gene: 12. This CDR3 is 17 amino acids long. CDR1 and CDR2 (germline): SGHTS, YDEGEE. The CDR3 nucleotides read TGTGCCAGCAGACCGGTCACCGGGACAGGGGGCCGTGAAAAACTGTTTTTT. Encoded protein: CASRPVTGTGGREKLFF.

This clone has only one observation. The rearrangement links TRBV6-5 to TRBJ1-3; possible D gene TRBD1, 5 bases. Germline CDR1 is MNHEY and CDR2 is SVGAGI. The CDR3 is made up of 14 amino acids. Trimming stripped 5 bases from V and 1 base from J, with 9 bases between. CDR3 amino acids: CASSRQISGNTIYF. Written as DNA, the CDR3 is TGTGCCAGCAGTCGACAGATTTCTGGAAACACCATATATTTT.

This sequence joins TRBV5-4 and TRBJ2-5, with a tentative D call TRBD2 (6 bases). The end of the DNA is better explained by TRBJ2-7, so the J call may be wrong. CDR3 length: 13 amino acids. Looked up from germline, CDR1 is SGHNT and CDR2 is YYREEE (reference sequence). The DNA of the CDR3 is TGTGCCAGCAGTCGCCTGGAGGGCTACGAGCAGTACTTC. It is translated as CASSRLEGYEQYF.

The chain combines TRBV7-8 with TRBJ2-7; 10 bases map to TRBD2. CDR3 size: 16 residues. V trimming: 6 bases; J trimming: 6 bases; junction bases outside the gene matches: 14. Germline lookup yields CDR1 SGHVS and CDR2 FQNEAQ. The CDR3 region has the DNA TGTGCCAGCAGTTTTAGCCCCTCTAGCGGGAGCCTCGAGCAGTACTTC. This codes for CASSFSPSSGSLEQYF.

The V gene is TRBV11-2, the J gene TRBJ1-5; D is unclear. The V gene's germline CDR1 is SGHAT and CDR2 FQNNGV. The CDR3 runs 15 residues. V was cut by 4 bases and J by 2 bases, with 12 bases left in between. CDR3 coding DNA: TGTGCCAGCAGCTCGGAGGGATTAGGCAATCAGCCCCAGCATTTT. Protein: CASSSEGLGNQPQHF. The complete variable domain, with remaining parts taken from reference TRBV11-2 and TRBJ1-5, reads EAGVAQSPRYKIIEKRQSVAFWCNPISGHATLYWYQQILGQGPKLLIQFQNNGVVDDSQLPKDRFSAERLKGVDSTLKIQPAKLEDSAVYLCASSSEGLGNQPQHFGDGTRLSIL.

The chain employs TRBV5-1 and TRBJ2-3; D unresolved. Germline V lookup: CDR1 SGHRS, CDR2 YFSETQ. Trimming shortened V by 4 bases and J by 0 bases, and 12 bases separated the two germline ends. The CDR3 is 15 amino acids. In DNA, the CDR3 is TGCGCCAGCAGCCCTGGCCCCGCTAGCACAGATACGCAGTATTTT. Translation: CASSPGPASTDTQYF.

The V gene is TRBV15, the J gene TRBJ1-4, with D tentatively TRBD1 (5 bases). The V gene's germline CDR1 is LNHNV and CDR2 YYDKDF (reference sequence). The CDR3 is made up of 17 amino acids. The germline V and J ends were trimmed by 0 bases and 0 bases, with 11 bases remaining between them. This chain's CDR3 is CATSRDAGPSTNEKLFF. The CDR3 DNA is TGTGCCACCAGCAGAGATGCGGGACCATCAACTAATGAAAAACTGTTTTTT.

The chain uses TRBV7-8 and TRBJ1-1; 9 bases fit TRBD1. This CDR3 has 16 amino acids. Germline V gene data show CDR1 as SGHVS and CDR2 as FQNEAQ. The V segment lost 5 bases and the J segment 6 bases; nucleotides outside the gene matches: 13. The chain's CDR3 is CASSQSPGQGWPEAFF. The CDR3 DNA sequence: TGTGCCAGCAGCCAGAGCCCTGGACAGGGGTGGCCTGAAGCTTTCTTT.

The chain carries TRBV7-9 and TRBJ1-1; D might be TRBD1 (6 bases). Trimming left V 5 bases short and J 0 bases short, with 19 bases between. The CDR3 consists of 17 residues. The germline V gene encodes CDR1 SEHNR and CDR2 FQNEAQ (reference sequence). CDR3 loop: CASSPPDSFFLNTEAFF. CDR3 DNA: TGTGCCAGCAGCCCTCCGGACAGCTTTTTCTTGAACACTGAAGCTTTCTTT.

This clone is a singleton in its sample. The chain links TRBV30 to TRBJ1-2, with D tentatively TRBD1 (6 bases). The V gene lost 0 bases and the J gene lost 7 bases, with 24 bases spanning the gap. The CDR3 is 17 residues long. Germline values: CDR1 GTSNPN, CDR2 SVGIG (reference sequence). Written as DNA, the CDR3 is TGTGCCTGGAGTGTCCTTCCTTCGGGGGGCCGGGGTAGTGGCTACACCTTC. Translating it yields CAWSVLPSGGRGSGYTF.

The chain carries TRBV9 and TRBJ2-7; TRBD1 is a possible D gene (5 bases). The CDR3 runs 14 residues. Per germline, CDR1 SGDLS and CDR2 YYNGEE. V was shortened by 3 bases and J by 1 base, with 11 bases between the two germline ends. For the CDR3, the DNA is TGTGCCAGCAGCGCGCAGGACATTTCCTACGAGCAGTACTTC. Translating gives CASSAQDISYEQYF.

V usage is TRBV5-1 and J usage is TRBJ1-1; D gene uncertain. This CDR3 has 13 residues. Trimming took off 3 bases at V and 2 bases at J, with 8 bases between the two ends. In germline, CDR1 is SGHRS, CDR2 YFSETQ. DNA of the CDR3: TGCGCCAGCAGCTATAACAGTAACACTGAAGCTTTCTTT. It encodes CASSYNSNTEAFF.